This TCR beta chain appears in the sequencing data of a study of blood T cell repertoires in COVID-19. Study-level background: Italy, Spain and the United States were the sources of the convalescent and acute COVID-19 samples. From T cells, B-cell-depleted T cells, or PBMCs came the material, which was cDNA or gDNA.

All enrollees were roughly 18 to 100 years old and from some 24 US areas. Original analysis: Estimation of nucleated cell counts relied on the amplification of reference gene primers. Sequenced by immunoSEQ multiplex PCR; TCRdb stores in-frame clones only, minus some. The V and J calls and clone size come from that table; D and trimming were worked out from the DNA. This table has around 200,000 clones, 85% to 90% appearing once. The CDR3 runs to 14 residues. The V gene's germline CDR1 is SGHVS and CDR2 FQNEAQ. V lost 6 bases to trimming and J lost 11 bases; unmatched junction nucleotides: 10. The chain uses TRBV7-8 and TRBJ2-1; 10 bases agree with TRBD1. The specimen was PBMCs or T cells enriched from blood (not recorded which). This clonotype originated in a woman aged 40 to 49 with acute COVID-19. CDR3 sequence (DNA): TGTGCCAGCAGTCTTGGACAGGGGGGCGCCCAGCAGTTCTTC. Amino acid sequence: CASSLGQGGAQQFF.